The sample holds many counts of the clone carrying this TCR beta chain. The antigen is undetermined. The CDR3 covers 12 residues. Trimming took 8 bases from V and 7 from J, leaving 15 bases between them. Looked up from germline, CDR1 is LGHNA and CDR2 is YSLEER. The data were obtained in a study of blood T cells in healthy people across ages. Study-wide results and caveats: Relative to aged donors, long-lived donors carried more naive CD4+ cells and displayed higher diversity.

A second PCR of about 7 to 12 cycles used a sample-barcoded 5' primer and a J-beta primer mix. TCRdb analysed the 5' RACE reads with MiXCR anew, one entry per CDR3 protein. The data show 730,000 or so distinct CDR3 sequences, 40% to 50% seen once. The chain uses TRBV4-3 and TRBJ2-7; D is unclear. The TCR was taken from a man older than 75 in good health. Sequencing input: blood. As DNA, the CDR3 is TGCGCCAGCCTACCCACGATGGGGGAGCAGTACTTC. It translates to CASLPTMGEQYF.